Listed below are T cell receptor beta chains from one sample, sequenced in a study of blood T cell repertoires in COVID-19. Produced via immunoSEQ multiplex PCR; TCRdb's table is partial and in-frame only. The table shows roughly 270,000 clones, with approximately 81% occurring only once. Source material: PBMCs or T cells enriched from blood (not recorded which). The receptors shown here come from a woman aged 45-59 years who had recovered from COVID-19. Each CDR3 is given with its conserved first and last residue. The order of the fields is clone size, D gene, J gene, V gene, CDR3 protein, CDR3 DNA. A D gene is named only where the DNA matches it firmly. Rows may omit the clone size; those that give it use once, few, many or a size class.

>once|TRBD2|TRBJ2-3|TRBV4-2
CASSQEGREGTDTQYF
TGTGCCAGCAGCCAAGAGGGCAGGGAGGGTACAGATACGCAGTATTTT
>.|TRBD1|TRBJ1-1|TRBV30
CACPGTGQTEAFF
TGTGCCTGTCCTGGGACAGGGCAAACTGAAGCTTTCTTT
>.|TRBD1|TRBJ2-7|TRBV5-6
CASSSGTGVLGEQYF
TGTGCCAGCAGCTCCGGGACAGGGGTCCTGGGCGAGCAGTACTTC
>.|TRBD1|TRBJ1-5|TRBV19
CASSGTGGNQPQHF
TGTGCCAGTTCGGGGACAGGGGGAAATCAGCCCCAGCATTTT
>.|.|TRBJ1-4|TRBV10-1
CASSESNRAGEKLFF
TGCGCCAGCAGTGAGTCCAACAGGGCCGGTGAAAAACTGTTTTTT
>.|.|TRBJ2-7|TRBV5-1
CASSLWTGYEQYF
TGCGCCAGCAGCTTGTGGACTGGCTACGAGCAGTACTTC
>.|TRBD2|TRBJ2-2|TRBV4-3
CASSQELRGAFTGELFF
TGCGCCAGCAGCCAAGAATTGCGGGGGGCGTTTACCGGGGAGCTGTTTTTT
>.|.|TRBJ2-5|TRBV29-1
CSALADLTQYF
TGCAGCGCCCTGGCGGATCTGACCCAGTACTTC
>.|.|TRBJ1-2|TRBV29-1
CSVEAGLGGYTF
TGCAGCGTTGAGGCGGGACTGGGGGGCTACACCTTC
>.|TRBD2|TRBJ2-5|TRBV5-5
CASSFYPAGRETQYF
TGTGCCAGCAGCTTCTACCCAGCGGGGCGAGAGACCCAGTACTTC
>.|.|TRBJ1-1|TRBV6-5
CASRYISRGRTEAFF
TGTGCCAGCAGGTACATCTCCCGGGGGAGAACTGAAGCTTTCTTT
>.|TRBD1|TRBJ1-1|TRBV6-5
CASRGQRNTEAFF
TGTGCCAGCAGGGGACAGAGGAACACTGAAGCTTTCTTT
>.|TRBD2|TRBJ2-3|TRBV9
CASSVLAGGSTDTQYF
TGTGCCAGCAGCGTGTTAGCGGGAGGGAGCACAGATACGCAGTATTTT
>.|.|TRBJ2-7|TRBV11-2
CASSLIGRTVNSYEQYF
TGTGCCAGCAGCTTAATAGGGCGGACAGTGAACTCCTACGAGCAGTACTTC
>.|TRBD2|TRBJ2-7|TRBV7-2
CASSLDWIAGGPLEQYF
TGTGCCAGCAGCTTAGACTGGATCGCGGGAGGTCCTTTGGAGCAGTACTTC
>.|TRBD2|TRBJ2-1|TRBV7-9
CAGLMPGAGEGNEQFF
TGTGCCGGCCTGATGCCAGGCGCGGGAGAAGGCAATGAGCAGTTCTTC
>.|TRBD2|TRBJ2-1|TRBV7-8
CASSPSGASYNEQFF
TGTGCCAGCAGCCCGAGCGGGGCCAGCTACAATGAGCAGTTCTTC
>.|TRBD1|TRBJ2-7|TRBV7-8
CASSPHPTGNEQYF
TGTGCCAGCAGCCCCCACCCGACAGGGAATGAGCAGTACTTC
>.|.|TRBJ1-5|TRBV10-2
CASNSKGRNNQPQHF
TGCGCCAGCAATAGTAAAGGCAGGAACAATCAGCCCCAGCATTTT
>.|TRBD1|TRBJ1-2|TRBV7-9
CASSHATGVDYGYTF
TGTGCCAGCAGCCACGCGACAGGGGTCGACTATGGCTACACCTTC
>.|.|TRBJ1-1|TRBV18
CASSPVGRADTEAFF
TGTGCCAGCTCACCGGTCGGGAGGGCGGACACTGAAGCTTTCTTT
>.|TRBD2|TRBJ2-7|TRBV29-1
CSFSSGTYYEQYF
TGCAGCTTTTCTAGCGGAACCTACTACGAGCAGTACTTC
>.|TRBD1|TRBJ1-2|TRBV7-9
CASSFRGDYGYTF
TGTGCCAGCAGCTTCAGGGGGGACTATGGCTACACCTTC
>.|.|TRBJ1-1|TRBV7-9
CASSLVWGAEAFF
TGTGCCAGCAGCCTGGTGTGGGGCGCTGAAGCTTTCTTT
>.|.|TRBJ1-5|TRBV19
CASSIRQGNQPQHF
TGTGCCAGTAGTATACGGCAGGGCAATCAGCCCCAGCATTTT
>.|TRBD1|TRBJ1-5|TRBV27
CASSSIQGVNQPQHF
TGTGCCAGCAGTTCCATACAGGGGGTGAATCAGCCCCAGCATTTT
>.|.|TRBJ1-2|TRBV28
CASSLYHQGAYGYTF
TGTGCCAGCAGTTTATATCACCAAGGAGCGTATGGCTACACCTTC
>.|TRBD2|TRBJ2-2|TRBV27
CASSLYARTPGTSGPNTGELFF
TGTGCCAGCAGTTTATACGCACGAACACCCGGGACTAGCGGGCCGAACACCGGGGAGCTGTTTTTT
>.|TRBD1|TRBJ1-4|TRBV7-9
CASSLGTGGLRREKLFF
TGTGCCAGCAGCTTAGGGACAGGCGGACTTCGCCGCGAAAAACTGTTTTTT
>.|.|TRBJ1-1|TRBV2
CASNRARGMNTEAFF
TGTGCCAGCAACAGGGCGAGGGGTATGAACACTGAAGCTTTCTTT
>.|TRBD1|TRBJ2-7|TRBV7-9
CASSLGNDRGRAYEQYF
TGTGCCAGCAGCTTAGGGAATGACAGGGGAAGAGCCTACGAGCAGTACTTC
>.|TRBD2|TRBJ2-7|TRBV7-9
CASSPGGSADEQYF
TGTGCCAGCAGCCCGGGGGGGTCAGCCGACGAGCAGTACTTC
>.|.|TRBJ1-6|TRBV10-2
CASSEPQAMYNSPLHF
TGCGCCAGCAGTGAGCCCCAAGCGATGTATAATTCACCCCTCCACTTT
>.|.|TRBJ2-5|TRBV5-4
CASSYFDGEETQYF
TGTGCCAGCAGCTATTTCGACGGGGAAGAGACCCAGTACTTC
>.|TRBD2|TRBJ2-3|TRBV2
CASSEASGGDPDTQYF
TGTGCCAGCAGTGAGGCTAGCGGGGGGGATCCAGATACGCAGTATTTT
>.|TRBD1|TRBJ2-7|TRBV6-6
CASSYNPTGGDDEQYF
TGTGCCAGCAGTTACAACCCGACAGGGGGCGACGACGAGCAGTACTTC
>.|TRBD1|TRBJ1-6|TRBV27
CASTRDRGGNSPLHF
TGTGCCAGCACCAGGGACAGGGGCGGGAATTCACCCCTCCACTTT
>.|TRBD2|TRBJ2-3|TRBV11-2
CASSLVPPASGGGDTQYF
TGTGCCAGCAGCTTAGTCCCCCCGGCTAGCGGGGGAGGGGATACGCAGTATTTT
>.|TRBD2|TRBJ2-1|TRBV5-1
CASSPSGGGGLNEQFF
TGCGCCAGCAGCCCGAGCGGGGGCGGAGGGCTAAATGAGCAGTTCTTC
>.|TRBD1|TRBJ2-7|TRBV5-5
CASSLAPAGGSYEQYF
TGTGCCAGCAGCTTGGCCCCGGCAGGGGGCTCCTACGAGCAGTACTTC
>.|.|TRBJ1-5|TRBV5-6
CASSFSSNQPQHF
TGTGCCAGCAGCTTCAGTAGCAATCAGCCCCAGCATTTT
>.|TRBD2|TRBJ2-1|TRBV5-1
CASSLGTSANEQFF
TGCGCCAGCAGCTTAGGGACTAGCGCTAATGAGCAGTTCTTC